The sequence of this T cell receptor beta chain was determined in a study of OX40 agonist ivuxolimab in advanced cancers. At the level of the whole study: Ivuxolimab was an agonistic, fully human IgG2 monoclonal antibody directed against OX40 (CD134), a costimulatory receptor. Intravenous ivuxolimab was administered to patients every 2 weeks at six dose levels: 0.01, 0.1, 0.3, 1.5, 3 and 10 mg/kg. Of the roughly 50 dose-escalation patients, hepatocellular carcinoma was present in roughly 19, melanoma in some 15, renal cell carcinoma in 9 and head and neck cancer in 9. In the dose-escalation cohort, more than 75% of patients were male, and the mean age was approximately 55 years, with a range of roughly 23 to 85. Prior anti-PD-1, anti-PD-L1 or anti-CTLA-4 therapy was permitted, and about two fifths of dose-escalation patients had received checkpoint inhibitors. Partial responses occurred in three dose-escalation patients: two with cutaneous melanoma and one with hepatocellular carcinoma. Peripheral TCRbeta sequencing aimed to test whether ivuxolimab altered TCR sequence diversity and caused clonal T-cell expansion. The paper describes the monotherapy dose-escalation part (N of about 55 patients) of the phase I trial of ivuxolimab. General findings and caveats noted by the study authors: At doses of 0.1 to 3.0 mg/kg, clonal expansion of both CD4+ and CD8+ T cells in blood was seen between baseline and week 6. In the 0.1-3.0 mg/kg groups, partial responders had among the lowest normalized peripheral clonal expansion, particularly in CD8+ T cells. Which antigens the clonally expanded peripheral T cells were specific for was not determined. Low levels of normalized T-cell clonal expansion were also seen in some patients who did not respond. On average, CD8+ T cells showed more expanded clones than CD4+ T cells after ivuxolimab.

The trial excluded patients who had a history of autoimmune disease or were on systemic immunosuppression. In every dose cohort, peripheral blood was drawn for TCR sequencing at baseline, cycle 4 day 1, and cycle 7 day 1. Samples were obtained from an open-label, multicenter, first-in-human phase I dose-escalation trial of ivuxolimab. Adults with locally advanced or metastatic melanoma, renal cell, hepatocellular, or head and neck squamous cell carcinoma were enrolled in the trial. CD4+ and CD8+ T cells were sorted separately from peripheral blood before TCR sequencing. Comment on this clone: This clone's antigen is unknown. There are no base qualities to consult, and no much larger clone falls within one base.

Genomic DNA was extracted from sorted cells for sequencing of the TCRbeta CDR3 region. The immunoSEQ Assay was used for sequencing of TCRbeta CDR3 regions. This immuneACCESS table, as held by TCRdb, lists in-frame sequences with V and J called but not all clones. Of the missing ones, under half trace to an unresolved V gene in checked studies; the others have no known cause. For this sample the table gives under 70,000 clones, of which about nine tenths were detected only once. The ten largest clones take up 8% to 10% of the sample. V and J are truncated by 9 bases and 9 bases respectively, leaving an intervening sequence of 18 bases. Reading the germline V gene gives CDR1 SGHTA and CDR2 FQGNSA. From the cysteine through the phenylalanine, the CDR3 covers 12 amino acids. Only the CDR3 DNA is retained, 36 bases long and in frame from the first base.

Sequencing was performed on CD4+ or CD8+ T cells sorted from blood, taken in a trial of the OX40 agonist ivuxolimab. This clonotype originated in an adult with an advanced solid tumor such as melanoma, head and neck, liver or kidney cancer. The chain is made from TRBV7-2 and TRBJ2-7; a confident D gene designation cannot be given. The CDR3 corresponds to CASALYGSGQYF. The nucleotides are TGTGCCAGTGCCCTATACGGGTCAGGGCAGTACTTC.